Listed below are T cell receptor beta chains from one sample, sequenced in a study of blood T cell repertoires in COVID-19. Method: immunoSEQ multiplex PCR; TCRdb's copy keeps in-frame clones and lacks some. The table lists 110,000 to 150,000 clones, more than 80% of them singletons, with around 10% in the top ten. Sequencing was performed on peripheral blood. These receptors were obtained from a woman older than 75 in a cohort sampled during active or convalescent COVID-19. CDR3s include the opening cysteine and the closing phenylalanine or tryptophan. A D gene is named only where the DNA matches it firmly. Expanded clones are given a class, and other clones once, few, many or no size at all.

TRBJ1-3	once	.	TRBV6-5	CASSPGWSGNTIYF	TGTGCCAGCAGCCCAGGGTGGTCTGGAAACACCATATATTTT
TRBJ1-2	.	.	TRBV27	CASSPRYRGFRGYTF	TGTGCCAGCAGTCCACGCTATAGGGGTTTCAGGGGCTACACCTTC
TRBJ2-5	.	.	TRBV23-1	CASSQCPGETQYF	TGCGCCAGCAGTCAATGCCCAGGGGAGACCCAGTACTTC
TRBJ2-7	.	.	TRBV13	CASSLAGSYEQYF	TGTGCCAGCAGCTTAGCGGGTAGCTACGAGCAGTACTTC
TRBJ1-1	.	TRBD1	TRBV7-3	CASSLHRGGTEAFF	TGTGCCAGCAGCTTACACAGGGGTGGGACTGAAGCTTTCTTT
TRBJ1-2	.	.	TRBV5-5	CASSLRGTNGYTF	TGTGCCAGCAGCCTCCGGGGGACTAATGGCTACACCTTC
TRBJ2-3	.	TRBD2	TRBV7-3	CASSLLAGETTDTQYF	TGTGCCAGCAGCTTACTAGCGGGGGAGACCACAGATACGCAGTATTTT
TRBJ1-1	.	.	TRBV7-9	CASSLLQNTEAFF	TGTGCCAGCAGCTTATTACAAAACACTGAAGCTTTCTTT
TRBJ2-7	.	.	TRBV21-1	CASSKSDRSYEQYF	TGTGCCAGCAGCAAATCGGACAGATCCTACGAGCAGTACTTC
TRBJ1-5	once	TRBD1	TRBV5-5	CASSPGQPVNQPQHF	TGTGCCAGCAGCCCGGGACAGCCCGTGAATCAGCCCCAGCATTTT